This TCR beta chain was obtained from a study of patients and donors after allogeneic stem cell transplantation. TCRdb used MiXCR to reprocess the RT-PCR reads, holding one entry per CDR3 protein. The data hold 150,000 or so distinct CDR3 sequences, with about 24% observed a single time. The CDR3 consists of 14 residues. Per germline, CDR1 SGHTA and CDR2 FQGNSA. The V gene end was trimmed by 5 bases and the J gene end by 5 bases; junction bases not matched to a gene: 6. The sequenced sample was blood, either unsorted or a sorted T cell fraction (not recorded which). The origin of this receptor is a human donor who was either an allogeneic HSCT recipient or a stem cell or donor lymphocyte infusion donor (not recorded which). It is not recorded whose cells these are; they may come from a transplant donor. This rearrangement joins TRBV7-2 to TRBJ2-3; 8 nucleotides agree with TRBD2. The CDR3 protein is CASSPASGLDTQYF. The CDR3 DNA reads TGTGCCAGCAGCCCGGCTAGCGGGTTAGATACGCAGTATTTT.